The 12 T cell receptor beta chains below were found in one sample sequenced in a study of post-analysis software for immune sequencing data (dated by TCRdb to between 2014 and 2017). Their recognized antigens are unknown. Summary of the overall study and its limitations: Patients showed significantly higher frequencies than controls for several TRBV segments, among them TRBV5-6, TRBV5-1 and TRBV20-1.

The method was PCR. Sequencing instrument: Illumina HiSeq 2500. Unique molecular identifiers were incorporated into TCR beta cDNA libraries to reduce PCR and sequencing biases. Through fastp at Q25 and MiXCR, TCRdb rebuilt clones from the public reads, retaining in-frame beta chains. Every entry covers one CDR3 protein and lists the most common genes and DNA from its rows. Here the sample has approximately 730,000 distinct CDR3 sequences; about 45% occur a single time. The ten top clones hold roughly 4.9% of the sample. Sequencing was carried out using blood. These receptors all stem from a girl aged 10 to 17 with multiple sclerosis.

The J gene is TRBJ2-7, the V gene TRBV6-1; no clear D gene. Germline CDR1 reads MNHNS; CDR2 reads SASEGT. Trimming removed 2 bases from V and 5 bases from J, with 19 bases in between. This CDR3 comprises 16 residues. This CDR3 is CASSELNLINSNEQYF. CDR3 DNA: TGTGCCAGCAGTGAACTAAATCTCATCAATTCCAACGAGCAGTACTTC.

The V call is TRBV27, the J call TRBJ2-3; maybe TRBD2 (6 bases). The CDR3 loop spans 13 amino acids. The germline gives CDR1 MNHEY, CDR2 SMNVEV (reference sequence). V lost 8 bases and J lost 5, with 14 bases in between. The chain's CDR3 is CASGNSGEDTQYF. The DNA for the CDR3 is TGTGCCAGCGGCAATTCGGGGGAAGATACGCAGTATTTT.

This clonotype has more than one count but fewer than ten. The chain couples TRBV7-6 to TRBJ2-1; D uncertain. Trimming removed 4 bases at V and 10 bases at J, with 8 bases between. Per germline, CDR1 SGHVS and CDR2 FNYEAQ. The CDR3 extends over 11 amino acids. The CDR3 DNA follows: TGTGCCAGCAGCTCCATGGCAGAGCAGTTCTTC. Amino acid sequence: CASSSMAEQFF.

In its sample, this clonotype was seen a few times. The chain joins TRBV12-3 or TRBV12-4 to TRBJ2-1; 9 bases line up with TRBD2. The CDR3 is made up of 15 amino acids. The J segment lost 9 bases and the V segment lost 7 bases, leaving 13 bases of the junction unmatched. The CDR3 coding sequence is TGTGCCAGCACCGTGGGGGCGGGAGGGCCCAGTGAGCAGTTCTTC. This gives the protein CASTVGAGGPSEQFF.

This chain links TRBV3-1 with TRBJ2-6; TRBD1 or TRBD2 may be the D gene (5 bases each). The CDR3 consists of 18 residues. Germline V CDR1 and CDR2: LGHDT, YNNKEL (reference sequence). Trimming removed 4 bases from V and 0 bases from J, with 16 bases in between. The DNA for the CDR3 is TGTGCCAGCAGCCCCCCGGGACGAAGGAACTCTGGGGCCAACGTCCTGACTTTC. It translates to CASSPPGRRNSGANVLTF.

The V call is TRBV7-8, the J call TRBJ2-2, with TRBD2 matching 11 bases. Germline V gene sequence: CDR1 SGHVS, CDR2 FQNEAQ. CDR3 length: 17 amino acids. J gave up 3 bases and V 2 bases, and 5 bases lay outside the gene matches. CDR3: CASSLYTSGGYTGELFF. As DNA, the CDR3 is TGTGCCAGCAGCTTATATACTAGCGGGGGATACACCGGGGAGCTGTTTTTT.

A note on this clonotype: One junction end does not reproduce the germline sequence, and a read error may be involved. CDR3 sequence (DNA): TGCAGCGTCAAGAAGCGGGACGAGTCCTACAGTGAGCAGTTCTTC. Protein sequence: CSVKKRDESYSEQFF. V gene TRBV29-1 combines with J gene TRBJ2-1, with TRBD2 matching over 7 bases. The CDR3 is 15 amino acids. CDR1 and CDR2 from the germline V gene are SQVTM and ANQGSEA.

CDR3 region: CASSLGGDPIEQYF. The CDR3 nucleotides read TGTGCCAGCAGCTTAGGGGGGGACCCAATCGAGCAGTACTTC. This rearrangement joins TRBV7-9 to TRBJ2-5; a weak D match, TRBD2 (6 bases). The better agreement between TRBJ2-7 and the DNA end casts doubt on the J call. Germline V gives CDR1 SEHNR, CDR2 FQNEAQ (reference sequence). The CDR3 loop spans 14 amino acids.

The V and J genes are TRBV6-6 and TRBJ1-1; D remains ambiguous. Trimming cost V 5 bases and J 0 bases, with 10 bases left between them. The germline V gene encodes CDR1 MNHNY and CDR2 SVGAGI (reference sequence). This CDR3 has 14 amino acids. Here the CDR3 reads CASSPTNLNTEAFF. The CDR3 bases are TGTGCCAGCAGTCCAACCAATCTGAACACTGAAGCTTTCTTT.

This rearrangement joins TRBV4-2 to TRBJ2-5, with TRBD2 matching over 7 bases. Germline trimming cut 3 bases from V and 11 bases from J; bases unmatched to any gene: 12. CDR3 length equals 14 residues. The germline gives CDR1 LGHNA, CDR2 YNFKEQ. The CDR3 region has the DNA TGTGCCAGCAGCCAGCAGACGAGCGGGGATGAGCAGTACTTC. This sequence encodes CASSQQTSGDEQYF.

This clonotype was detected only a few times. The chain uses TRBV12-3 or TRBV12-4 and TRBJ2-5; 8 bases are a match to TRBD1. There are 16 residues in the CDR3. J was trimmed by 5 bases and V by 3 bases; bases with no gene match: 11. This CDR3 is CASSFFRQGLQETQYF. Written as DNA, the CDR3 is TGTGCCAGCAGTTTTTTTCGACAGGGGTTGCAGGAGACCCAGTACTTC.

V usage is TRBV20-1 and J usage is TRBJ2-7, with 10 bases lining up with TRBD2. V lost 3 bases and J lost 4; bases outside the gene matches: 6. CDR1 is DFQATT and CDR2 is SNEGSKA in the germline V gene (reference sequence). CDR3 length: 14 residues. The CDR3 nucleotides are TGCAGTGCTAGGACTAGCGGGCTGCATTACGAGCAGTACTTC. Encoded protein: CSARTSGLHYEQYF.